Listed here are 14 T cell receptor beta chains from one sample, sequenced in a study of blood T cell repertoires in COVID-19. Assay: immunoSEQ multiplex PCR; the TCRdb copy retains only in-frame clones and omits some. This table has under 300,000 clones, approximately 82% appearing once. Sequencing input: peripheral blood. Every receptor here comes from a young woman with acute or convalescent COVID-19.

This clone has a single count. J is TRBJ2-7 and V is TRBV7-2; TRBD1 matches at 7 bases. The CDR3 is 14 amino acids. After removal of 7 bases from V and 6 bases from J, the junction contained 12 bases not matched to a gene. Germline lookup yields CDR1 SGHTA and CDR2 FQGNSA. The CDR3 here is CASNTPGQIFEQYF. Here the CDR3 DNA reads TGTGCCAGCAACACACCGGGACAGATCTTCGAGCAGTACTTC.

In this sample, this clone turned up once. Within the sample, other DNA sequences also encode this same CDR3. V gene TRBV9 combines with J gene TRBJ1-2, with D unclear. The CDR3 has 14 amino acids. Germline CDR1 SGDLS, CDR2 YYNGEE. The ends were cut back, 0 bases at V and 1 base at J, with 7 bases in the middle. Here the CDR3 DNA reads TGTGCCAGCAGCGTAGACCCGGTTAACTATGGCTACACCTTC. It is translated as CASSVDPVNYGYTF.

The V and J genes are TRBV2 and TRBJ2-2, with D unclear. Germline CDR1 SNHLY, CDR2 FYNNEI. Trimming took off 7 bases at V and 6 bases at J, with 15 bases between the two ends. The CDR3 consists of 14 residues. CDR3 sequence (DNA): TGTGCCAGCAATTTAAGAACTCTTGCCGGGGAGCTGTTTTTT. Translating gives CASNLRTLAGELFF.

This chain connects TRBV27 to TRBJ2-1, with D unresolved. This CDR3 region has 11 residues. V was shortened by 7 bases and J by 3 bases, with 4 bases between the two germline ends. Germline assignment: CDR1 MNHEY and CDR2 SMNVEV (reference sequence). The CDR3: CASKLYNEQFF. The CDR3 DNA is TGTGCCAGCAAGCTCTACAATGAGCAGTTCTTC.

The chain joins TRBV5-5 to TRBJ2-2, with 9 positions matching TRBD1. Germline CDR1 SGHKS, CDR2 YYEKEE (reference sequence). With V trimmed by 3 bases and J by 1 base, 4 bases remained unmatched. The CDR3 sequence is 16 residues long. The CDR3 loop is CASSSTTGGNTGELFF. The CDR3 nucleotides are TGTGCCAGCAGCTCCACGACAGGGGGGAACACCGGGGAGCTGTTTTTT.

The chain has TRBV27 and TRBJ1-3; possibly TRBD1 for D (5 bases). Germline V gene sequence: CDR1 MNHEY, CDR2 SMNVEV (reference sequence). V lost 0 bases to trimming and J lost 1 base, with 13 bases between them. CDR3 length: 17 residues. CDR3 region: CASSLSSVTASGNTIYF. DNA of the CDR3: TGTGCCAGCAGTTTATCATCCGTGACAGCATCTGGAAACACCATATATTTT.

This clone was counted a few times. This chain joins TRBV30 and TRBJ1-5; TRBD1 matches 8 bases. V trimming: 3 bases; J trimming: 3 bases; junction bases outside the gene matches: 4. This CDR3 has 14 amino acids. CDR1 is GTSNPN and CDR2 is SVGIG in the germline V gene (reference sequence). Written as DNA, the CDR3 is TGTGCCTGGAGGAGACAGGGGAACAATCAGCCCCAGCATTTT. Protein: CAWRRQGNNQPQHF.

The chain uses TRBV9 and TRBJ1-2, with TRBD1 matching 7 bases. CDR1 is SGDLS, CDR2 YYNGEE, per germline. V was pared by 0 bases and J by 7 bases, with 9 bases of the junction left unmatched. The CDR3 sequence is 15 residues long. The CDR3 loop is CASSVGGQNWAGYTF. CDR3 in DNA: TGTGCCAGCAGCGTAGGGGGACAGAATTGGGCTGGCTACACCTTC.

The chain couples TRBV30 to TRBJ2-7, with 8 bases fitting TRBD1. The junction had 4 bases not matched to a gene; V was cut back by 5 bases and J by 7 bases. The germline V gene has CDR1 GTSNPN and CDR2 SVGIG (reference sequence). The CDR3 has 11 amino acids. The CDR3, as DNA: TGTGCCTGGGGACAGGGCTCTGAGCAGTACTTC. It specifies CAWGQGSEQYF.

The V gene is TRBV6-5, the J gene TRBJ2-5; 7 positions match TRBD1. The CDR3 is 13 residues long. Germline V gene sequence: CDR1 MNHEY, CDR2 SVGAGI. V was pared by 6 bases and J by 2 bases, with 3 bases of the junction left unmatched. CDR3 in amino acids: CASRRTGQETQYF. CDR3 in DNA: TGTGCCAGCAGGCGGACAGGACAAGAGACCCAGTACTTC.

The genes are TRBV6-2 or TRBV6-3 and TRBJ2-1; 16 nucleotides match TRBD2. The CDR3 contains 16 residues. J gave up 9 bases and V 2 bases, and 4 bases lay outside the gene matches. Germline V CDR1 and CDR2: MNHEY, SVGEGT. DNA for the CDR3: TGTGCCAGCAGTTACCCGGGACTAGCGGGAGGGCCTGAGCAGTTCTTC. Translation gives CASSYPGLAGGPEQFF.

V and J are TRBV24-1 and TRBJ2-1, with 8 bases lining up with TRBD2. This CDR3 has 16 amino acids. The V and J ends lost 3 bases and 7 bases, in that order; junction bases with no gene match: 10. Per germline, CDR1 KGHDR and CDR2 SFDVKD. This chain's CDR3 is CATSDPAVREGNEQFF. As DNA, the CDR3 is TGTGCCACCAGTGATCCCGCCGTACGGGAGGGAAATGAGCAGTTCTTC.

This clone was detected a few times. This chain connects TRBV30 to TRBJ2-7; D may be TRBD2 (6 bases). The CDR3 consists of 12 residues. Germline V gene data show CDR1 as GTSNPN and CDR2 as SVGIG (reference sequence). V gave up 7 bases and J gave up 4 bases, with 14 bases separating them. CDR3: CASRGNEYEQYF. Here the CDR3 DNA reads TGTGCCTCGCGGGGAAATGAGTACGAGCAGTACTTC.

This CDR3 reads CASSPGLVPSYEQYF. The CDR3 DNA is TGCGCCAGCAGCCCGGGACTAGTCCCGTCCTACGAGCAGTACTTC. The J gene is TRBJ2-7, the V gene TRBV5-1, with 8 bases matching TRBD2. Losses at the gene ends were 4 bases for V and 1 base for J; bases not matched to a gene: 7. This CDR3 contains 15 residues. Germline V gene sequence: CDR1 SGHRS, CDR2 YFSETQ.